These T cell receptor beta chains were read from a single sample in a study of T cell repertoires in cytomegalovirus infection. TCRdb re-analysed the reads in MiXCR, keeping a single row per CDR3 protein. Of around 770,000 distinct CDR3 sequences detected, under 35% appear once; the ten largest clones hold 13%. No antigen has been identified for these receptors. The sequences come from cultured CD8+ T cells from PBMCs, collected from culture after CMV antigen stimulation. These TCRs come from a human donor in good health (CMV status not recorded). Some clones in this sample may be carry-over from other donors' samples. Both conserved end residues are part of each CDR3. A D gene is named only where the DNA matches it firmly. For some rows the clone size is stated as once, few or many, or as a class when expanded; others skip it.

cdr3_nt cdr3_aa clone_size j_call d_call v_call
TGTGCCAGCAGTAGCCGCCAATCGAAGGGCAACTATGGCTACACCTTC CASSSRQSKGNYGYTF - TRBJ1-2 - TRBV27
TGTGCCAGCAACCGAGGAGCCGAAAAACTGTTTTTT CASNRGAEKLFF - TRBJ1-4 - TRBV7-9
TGTGCCATCAGTGAGAACAGCTCTGGAAACACCATATATTTT CAISENSSGNTIYF - TRBJ1-3 - TRBV10-3
TGTGCCAGCAGTCGGGGAGCGGGGTACGAGCAGTACTTC CASSRGAGYEQYF few TRBJ2-7 TRBD2 TRBV27
TGCGCCAGCACGGGACTAGCGGGGTTTGGGGCTTCCTACGAGCAGTACTTC CASTGLAGFGASYEQYF - TRBJ2-7 TRBD2 TRBV10-2
TGTGCCAGCAGCTTGGGACGGCGCGACCGTCGTGGCTACACCTTC CASSLGRRDRRGYTF - TRBJ1-2 - TRBV11-2
TGTGCCAGCAGTCTGTACAGGCGAGCTGACTATGGCTACACCTTC CASSLYRRADYGYTF few TRBJ1-2 - TRBV12-3/TRBV12-4
TGTGCCAGCAGCTTAGAGGGTTCAAAATCCTCCTACGAGCAGTACTTC CASSLEGSKSSYEQYF - TRBJ2-7 - TRBV7-8
TGTGCCAGCCCTACGGGGGCGTCGAACACTGAAGCTTTCTTT CASPTGASNTEAFF - TRBJ1-1 - TRBV6-1
TGTGCCAGCAACGATCTAGTGGGGGGGACAGATACGCAGTATTTT CASNDLVGGTDTQYF few TRBJ2-3 TRBD2 TRBV11-2
TGTGCCAGCAGAAGCGACATAGGCACTGAAGCTTTCTTT CASRSDIGTEAFF - TRBJ1-1 - TRBV12-3/TRBV12-4
TGTGCCAGCAGCCAAGAATATTTACTGGGGGCCTCCTACAATGAGCAGTTCTTC CASSQEYLLGASYNEQFF - TRBJ2-1 - TRBV3-1
TGTGCCAGCAGCATGACAGGTATTTACACTGAAGCTTTCTTT CASSMTGIYTEAFF - TRBJ1-1 - TRBV7-9
TGTGCCAGCATCCCAGTGTGGGGGACTGAAGCTTTCTTT CASIPVWGTEAFF - TRBJ1-1 - TRBV6-6
TGTGCCAGCAGTTACTCGCAGGACGACGCGGGGACTGAAGCTTTCTTT CASSYSQDDAGTEAFF - TRBJ1-1 - TRBV6-2/TRBV6-3
TGTGCCAGCAGCTCACAGGGACAAGGGTATGGCTACACCTTC CASSSQGQGYGYTF - TRBJ1-2 - TRBV7-9
TGCGCCAGCAGCCAGGGGGTTCGCAACACTGAAGCTTTCTTT CASSQGVRNTEAFF - TRBJ1-1 TRBD1 TRBV10-1
TGTGCCAGCAGCTTAGGCGGAGGGGGCGGAAACACCATATATTTT CASSLGGGGGNTIYF many TRBJ1-3 TRBD1 TRBV7-8